Below, 22 T cell receptor beta chains from the same sample are listed, as sequenced in a study of circulating and synovial CD4+ cells in juvenile arthritis. Libraries were prepared by immunoSEQ multiplex PCR; TCRdb keeps only in-frame clonotypes and omits some of them. The sample lists under 40,000 clones; around 96% were seen once. Material: CD4+ T cells from blood. These TCRs come from a human donor with juvenile idiopathic arthritis.

The chain carries TRBV2 and TRBJ1-1, with 7 bases identical to TRBD1. There are 14 residues in the CDR3. Germline CDR1 reads SNHLY; CDR2 reads FYNNEI. J lost 1 base, V lost 1 base, and 0 bases had no gene match. CDR3 nucleotides: TGTGCCAGCAGTGAAGGGACAGGGAACACTGAAGCTTTCTTT. It specifies CASSEGTGNTEAFF.

This chain links TRBV10-2 with TRBJ1-4, with 8 nucleotides matching TRBD1. Germline V CDR1 and CDR2: WSHSY, SAAADI. The trim removed 2 bases at V and 7 bases at J, leaving 9 bases unmatched. This CDR3 contains 16 residues. In DNA form, the CDR3 reads TGCGCCAGCAGTGAGAACCTCAGGGGGCTGGTTGAAAAACTGTTTTTT. Translating gives CASSENLRGLVEKLFF.

The gene calls are TRBV4-1 and TRBJ1-2; 10 bases agree with TRBD1. V lost 2 bases to trimming and J lost 5 bases; unmatched junction nucleotides: 2. Germline assignment: CDR1 MGHRA and CDR2 YSYEKL. The CDR3 is 14 amino acids. For the CDR3, the DNA is TGCGCCAGCAGCCAACCGGGACAGGGGTATGGCTACACCTTC. Translated, it gives CASSQPGQGYGYTF.

The genes are TRBV7-6 and TRBJ1-1; a possible D gene is TRBD1 (5 bases). The CDR3 runs to 14 residues. V was pared by 5 bases and J by 4 bases, with 14 bases between. Germline CDR1 is SGHVS and CDR2 is FNYEAQ. The CDR3 reads CASSPQGLGTEAFF. CDR3 nucleotides: TGTGCCAGCAGCCCGCAGGGACTAGGCACTGAAGCTTTCTTT. Drawing the rest from reference TRBV7-6 and TRBJ1-1, the complete variable domain is GAGVSQSPRYKVTKRGQDVALRCDPISGHVSLYWYRQALGQGPEFLTYFNYEAQQDKSGLPNDRFSAERPEGSISTLTIQRTEQRDSAMYRCASSPQGLGTEAFFGQGTRLTVV.

This clone was seen only once. One end of the junction is discordant with germline, which a read error may explain. The V gene is TRBV5-1, the J gene TRBJ1-6; 7 bases line up with TRBD1. This CDR3 is 14 amino acids long. Germline V gives CDR1 SGHRS, CDR2 YFSETQ. CDR3: CASSLDRQSFTLHF. The CDR3 region has the DNA TGCGCCAGCAGTTTGGACAGGCAGTCGTTCACCCTCCACTTT.

The rearrangement uses TRBV18 and TRBJ2-7; 7 bases line up with TRBD1. Germline assignment: CDR1 KGHSH and CDR2 LQKENI. Trimming removed 4 bases from V and 6 bases from J; junction bases left unmatched: 3. CDR3 size: 12 residues. The CDR3 sequence is CASSQGAFEQYF. The CDR3 DNA follows: TGTGCCAGCTCACAGGGGGCTTTCGAGCAGTACTTC.

The gene calls are TRBV5-6 and TRBJ2-3; no clear D gene. Germline V CDR1 and CDR2: SGHDT, YYEEEE. This CDR3 comprises 12 residues. The V and J ends lost 0 bases and 6 bases respectively, with 5 bases between them. CDR3 protein: CASSLATDTQYF. The CDR3 DNA is TGTGCCAGCAGCTTGGCCACTGATACGCAGTATTTT.

This clone was detected only once. This CDR3 is also generated by other DNA sequences in the sample. The J gene is TRBJ1-2, the V gene TRBV5-6, with 8 bases lining up with TRBD1. The CDR3 runs to 14 residues. In germline, CDR1 is SGHDT, CDR2 YYEEEE. Losses at the gene ends were 0 bases for V and 2 bases for J; bases not matched to a gene: 0. The CDR3, as DNA: TGTGCCAGCAGCTTGGGACAGGGGAACTATGGCTACACCTTC. The encoded protein is CASSLGQGNYGYTF.

This clone came up once. The junction departs from the called germline gene at one end, perhaps through a read error. Other DNA sequences in this specimen translate into the identical CDR3. This chain uses TRBV9 with TRBJ2-7; D might be TRBD1 (5 bases). This CDR3 has 14 residues. From germline, CDR1 is SGDLS and CDR2 YYNGEE. The CDR3 here is CASSPIPTASEQYF. The CDR3 DNA follows: TGTGCCAGCAGTCCTATTCCGACAGCGAGTGAGCAATACTTC.

The gene calls are TRBV5-6 and TRBJ1-1; 10 bases are shared with TRBD1. Germline V CDR1 and CDR2: SGHDT, YYEEEE. V was pared by 2 bases and J by 6 bases, with 7 bases of the junction left unmatched. The CDR3 consists of 15 residues. The CDR3 region has the DNA TGTGCCAGCAGCTTACCGGGACAGGGGAGAGCTGAAGCTTTCTTT. It is translated as CASSLPGQGRAEAFF.

Details on this clone: Different DNA sequences within this sample yield the same CDR3. The J gene is TRBJ2-3, the V gene TRBV29-1; TRBD2 is a possible D gene (5 bases). CDR1 is SQVTM and CDR2 is ANQGSEA in the germline V gene. This CDR3 contains 15 residues. V dropped 1 base and J dropped 1 base, with 12 bases sitting between them. The CDR3 nucleotides are TGCAGCGTTGAAGGGGGAGAGGGAGGCACAGATACGCAGTATTTT. It codes for CSVEGGEGGTDTQYF.

V gene TRBV28 combines with J gene TRBJ2-2, with 8 bases aligning to TRBD2. The junction had 8 bases not matched to a gene; V was cut back by 7 bases and J by 7 bases. CDR3 size: 14 residues. Germline V gene data show CDR1 as MDHEN and CDR2 as SYDVKM. CDR3 DNA: TGTGCCAGCAAGAGCGGGAGTTTCGGCGGGGAGCTGTTTTTT. Protein product: CASKSGSFGGELFF.

This clone is a singleton in its sample. The gene calls are TRBV28 and TRBJ1-1; possibly TRBD1 for D (5 bases). Germline V gene data show CDR1 as MDHEN and CDR2 as SYDVKM. V was cut by 3 bases and J by 3 bases, with 14 bases left in between. The CDR3 is made up of 15 amino acids. This CDR3 is CASSLGGVGDTEAFF. The CDR3 nucleotides read TGTGCCAGCAGTTTGGGAGGGGTTGGGGACACTGAAGCTTTCTTT.

The chain uses TRBV29-1 and TRBJ1-1; a possible D gene is TRBD1 (5 bases). V was clipped by 6 bases and J by 5 bases, with 16 bases between them. The length of the CDR3 is 13 residues. Germline V gene data show CDR1 as SQVTM and CDR2 as ANQGSEA. CDR3 residues: CSVEGRGRTEAFF. CDR3 DNA: TGCAGCGTGGAGGGGAGAGGGCGGACTGAAGCTTTCTTT.

The DNA for the CDR3 is TGTGCCTGGAGGAAGGAAAGGGGGACAGAAAACAATGAGCAGTTCTTC. Translation gives CAWRKERGTENNEQFF. The chain joins TRBV30 to TRBJ2-1; 7 bases map to TRBD1. CDR1 GTSNPN and CDR2 SVGIG come from the germline V gene (reference sequence). The CDR3 has 16 amino acids. The J segment lost 5 bases and the V segment lost 3 bases, leaving 13 bases of the junction unmatched.

V is TRBV4-2 and J is TRBJ2-7, with 9 bases matching TRBD2. The CDR3 runs 16 residues. CDR1 is LGHNA, CDR2 YNFKEQ, per germline. V gave up 0 bases and J gave up 2 bases; unmatched junction bases: 5. The chain's CDR3 is CASSQDLGGGAYEQYF. The CDR3 region has the DNA TGTGCCAGCAGCCAAGATTTGGGCGGGGGGGCCTACGAGCAGTACTTC.

The chain recombines TRBV30 with TRBJ1-1, with D maybe TRBD1 (6 bases). The CDR3 sequence is 14 residues long. V was clipped by 2 bases and J by 1 base, with 11 bases between them. In germline, CDR1 is GTSNPN, CDR2 SVGIG (reference sequence). The CDR3 loop is CAWSLGQRNTEAFF. The CDR3, as DNA: TGTGCCTGGAGTCTAGGACAGAGGAACACTGAAGCTTTCTTT.

The chain links TRBV29-1 to TRBJ1-2, with a tentative D call TRBD1 (5 bases). Germline assignment: CDR1 SQVTM and CDR2 ANQGSEA. This CDR3 region has 14 residues. Trimming took 2 bases from V and 7 from J, leaving 17 bases between them. The CDR3 region is CSVERRQSRAGYTF. The CDR3 bases are TGCAGCGTTGAAAGGAGACAGTCCCGGGCTGGCTACACCTTC.

The gene calls are TRBV10-3 and TRBJ2-5, with 7 bases lining up with TRBD1. Trimming at V came to 5 bases and at J to 6 bases, leaving 3 bases not matched to a gene. Looked up from germline, CDR1 is ENHRY and CDR2 is SYGVKD. The CDR3 has 12 residues. CDR3 residues: CAISPGGQTQYF. DNA of the CDR3: TGTGCCATCAGTCCAGGGGGTCAGACCCAGTACTTC.

The CDR3 here is CATSRGGSNQPQHF. The CDR3 region has the DNA TGTGCCACCAGCAGGGGGGGGAGCAATCAGCCCCAGCATTTT. The rearrangement links TRBV15 to TRBJ1-5; TRBD1 might be the D (5 bases). Trimming cost V 3 bases and J 1 base, with 7 bases left between them. CDR3 length equals 14 residues. Germline CDR1 reads LNHNV; CDR2 reads YYDKDF (reference sequence). Supplemented by reference TRBV15 and TRBJ1-5, the full variable domain reads DAMVIQNPRYQVTQFGKPVTLSCSQTLNHNVMYWYQQKSSQAPKLLFHYYDKDFNNEADTPDNFQSRRPNTSFCFLDIRSPGLGDTAMYLCATSRGGSNQPQHFGDGTRLSIL.

V is TRBV27 and J is TRBJ1-2; TRBD1 matches 8 bases. Germline V gene data show CDR1 as MNHEY and CDR2 as SMNVEV (reference sequence). V shed 5 bases and J 1 base; nucleotides not matched to a gene: 15. The CDR3 has 18 amino acids. The CDR3 is CASSRSEIQGESNYGYTF. DNA of the CDR3: TGTGCCAGCAGTCGATCCGAAATACAGGGGGAAAGTAACTATGGCTACACCTTC.

In DNA, the CDR3 is TGTGCCAGCAGCTTTAACTACGAGCAGTACTTC. Translating gives CASSFNYEQYF. The chain employs TRBV7-2 and TRBJ2-7; D uncertain. CDR1 is SGHTA and CDR2 is FQGNSA in the germline V gene. The CDR3 loop spans 11 amino acids. Trimming took off 3 bases at V and 3 bases at J, with 3 bases between the two ends.